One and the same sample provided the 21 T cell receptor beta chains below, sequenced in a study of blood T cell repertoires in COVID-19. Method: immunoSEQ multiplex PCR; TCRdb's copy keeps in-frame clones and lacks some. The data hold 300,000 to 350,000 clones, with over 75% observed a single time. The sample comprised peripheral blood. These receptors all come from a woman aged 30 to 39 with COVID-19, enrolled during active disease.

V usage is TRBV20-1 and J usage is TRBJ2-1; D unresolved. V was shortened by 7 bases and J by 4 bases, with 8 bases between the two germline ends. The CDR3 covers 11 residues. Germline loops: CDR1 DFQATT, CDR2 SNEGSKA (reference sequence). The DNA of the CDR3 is TGCAGTGGCCCGGTTTACAATGAGCAGTTCTTC. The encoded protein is CSGPVYNEQFF.

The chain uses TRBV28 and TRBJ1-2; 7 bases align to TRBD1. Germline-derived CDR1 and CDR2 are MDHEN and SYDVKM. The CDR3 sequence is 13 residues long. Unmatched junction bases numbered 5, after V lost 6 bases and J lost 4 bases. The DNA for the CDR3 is TGTGCCAGCAGCACCACAGGGGCCTATGGCTACACCTTC. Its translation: CASSTTGAYGYTF.

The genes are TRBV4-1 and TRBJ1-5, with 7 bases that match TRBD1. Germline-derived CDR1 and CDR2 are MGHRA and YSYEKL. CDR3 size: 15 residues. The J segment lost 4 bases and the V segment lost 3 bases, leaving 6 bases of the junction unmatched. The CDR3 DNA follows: TGCGCCAGCAGCCAGGGGGACAGCTATAATCAGCCCCAGCATTTT. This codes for CASSQGDSYNQPQHF.

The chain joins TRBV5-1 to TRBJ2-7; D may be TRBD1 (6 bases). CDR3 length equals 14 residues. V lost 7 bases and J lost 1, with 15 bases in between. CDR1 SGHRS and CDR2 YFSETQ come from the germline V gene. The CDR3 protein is CASSGGSLSYEQYF. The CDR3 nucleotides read TGCGCCAGCTCTGGGGGCAGTCTGTCCTACGAGCAGTACTTC.

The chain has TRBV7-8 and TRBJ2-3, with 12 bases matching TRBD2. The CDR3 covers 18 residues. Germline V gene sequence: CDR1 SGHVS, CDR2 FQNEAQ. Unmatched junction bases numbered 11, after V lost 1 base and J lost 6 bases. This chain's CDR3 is CASSLVLAGGVGLDTQYF. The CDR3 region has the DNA TGTGCCAGCAGCTTAGTTCTAGCGGGAGGGGTGGGCTTGGATACGCAGTATTTT.

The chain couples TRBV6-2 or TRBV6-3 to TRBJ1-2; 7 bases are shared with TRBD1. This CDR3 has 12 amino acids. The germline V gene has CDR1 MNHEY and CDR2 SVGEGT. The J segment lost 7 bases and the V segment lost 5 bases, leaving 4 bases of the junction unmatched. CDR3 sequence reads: CASSAHRGGYTF. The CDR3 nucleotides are TGTGCCAGCAGTGCCCACAGGGGTGGCTACACCTTC.

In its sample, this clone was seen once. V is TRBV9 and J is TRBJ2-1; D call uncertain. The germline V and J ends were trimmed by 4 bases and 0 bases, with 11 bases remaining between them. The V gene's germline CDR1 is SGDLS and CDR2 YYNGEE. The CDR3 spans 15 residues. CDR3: CASSSPESSYNEQFF. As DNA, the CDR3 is TGTGCCAGCAGCTCCCCAGAAAGCTCCTACAATGAGCAGTTCTTC.

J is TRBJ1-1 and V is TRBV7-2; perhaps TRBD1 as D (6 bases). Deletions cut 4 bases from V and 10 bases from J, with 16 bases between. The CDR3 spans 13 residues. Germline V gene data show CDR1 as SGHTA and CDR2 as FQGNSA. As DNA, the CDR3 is TGTGCCAGCAGCTCACTTACAGGGCCCCGAGCTTTCTTT. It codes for CASSSLTGPRAFF.

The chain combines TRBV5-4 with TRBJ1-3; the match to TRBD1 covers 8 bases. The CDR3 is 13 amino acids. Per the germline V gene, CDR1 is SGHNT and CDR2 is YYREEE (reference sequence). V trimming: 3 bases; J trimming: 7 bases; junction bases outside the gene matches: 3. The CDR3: CASSYQGANTIYF. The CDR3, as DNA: TGTGCCAGCAGCTATCAGGGGGCGAACACCATATATTTT.

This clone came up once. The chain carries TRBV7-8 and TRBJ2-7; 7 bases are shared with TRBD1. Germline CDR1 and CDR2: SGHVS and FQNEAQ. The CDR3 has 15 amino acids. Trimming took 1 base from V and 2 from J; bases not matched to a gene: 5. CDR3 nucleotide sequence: TGTGCCAGCAGCTTAGTGGCCGGGACAGCCTACGAGCAGTACTTC. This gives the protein CASSLVAGTAYEQYF.

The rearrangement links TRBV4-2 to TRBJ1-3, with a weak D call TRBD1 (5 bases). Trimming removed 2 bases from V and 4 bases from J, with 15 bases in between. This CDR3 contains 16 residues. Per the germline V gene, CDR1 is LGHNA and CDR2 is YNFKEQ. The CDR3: CASSQRGGADGNTIYF. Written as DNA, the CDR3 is TGTGCCAGCAGCCAACGAGGCGGGGCAGACGGAAACACCATATATTTT.

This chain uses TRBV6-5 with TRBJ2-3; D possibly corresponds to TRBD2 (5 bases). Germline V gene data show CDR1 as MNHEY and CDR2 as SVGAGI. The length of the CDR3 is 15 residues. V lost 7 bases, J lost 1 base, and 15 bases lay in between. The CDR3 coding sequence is TGTGCCAGCACCCGACGGGGTTTGGGCACAGATACGCAGTATTTT. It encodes CASTRRGLGTDTQYF.

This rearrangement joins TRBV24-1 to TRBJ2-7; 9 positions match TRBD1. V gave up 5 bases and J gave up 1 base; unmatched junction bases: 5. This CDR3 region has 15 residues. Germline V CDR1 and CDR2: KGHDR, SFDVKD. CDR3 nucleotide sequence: TGTGCCACCAGTGCTGCGGGACAGGGATCCTACGAGCAGTACTTC. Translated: CATSAAGQGSYEQYF.

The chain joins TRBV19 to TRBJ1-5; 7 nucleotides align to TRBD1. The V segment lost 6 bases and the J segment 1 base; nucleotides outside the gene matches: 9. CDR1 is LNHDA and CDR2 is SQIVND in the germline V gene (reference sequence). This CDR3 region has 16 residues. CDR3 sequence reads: CASSRGGAGSNQPQHF. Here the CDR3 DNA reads TGTGCCAGTAGCCGAGGGGGCGCGGGGAGCAATCAGCCCCAGCATTTT.

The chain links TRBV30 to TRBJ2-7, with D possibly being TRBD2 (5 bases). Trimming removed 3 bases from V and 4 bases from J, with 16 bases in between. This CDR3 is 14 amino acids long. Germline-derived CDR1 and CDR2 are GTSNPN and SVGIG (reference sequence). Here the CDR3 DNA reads TGTGCCTGGAGGGGAGCGGACGTTGGGTACGAGCAGTACTTC. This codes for CAWRGADVGYEQYF.

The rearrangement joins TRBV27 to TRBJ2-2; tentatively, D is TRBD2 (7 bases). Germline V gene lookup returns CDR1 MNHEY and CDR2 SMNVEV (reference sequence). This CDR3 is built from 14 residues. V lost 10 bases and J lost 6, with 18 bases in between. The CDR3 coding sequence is TGTGCCACTAGGGGGGGGGCGAGGGCCGGGGAGCTGTTTTTT. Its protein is CATRGGARAGELFF.

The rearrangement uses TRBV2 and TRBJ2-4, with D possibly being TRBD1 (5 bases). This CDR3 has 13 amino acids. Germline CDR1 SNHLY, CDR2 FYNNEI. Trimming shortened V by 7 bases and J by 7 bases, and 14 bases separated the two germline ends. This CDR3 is CASTYDRSNIQYF. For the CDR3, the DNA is TGTGCCAGCACCTACGACAGATCGAACATTCAGTACTTC.

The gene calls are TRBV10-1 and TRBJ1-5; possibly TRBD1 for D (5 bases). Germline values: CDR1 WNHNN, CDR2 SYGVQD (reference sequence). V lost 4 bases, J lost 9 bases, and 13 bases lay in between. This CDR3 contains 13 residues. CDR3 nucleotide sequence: TGCGCCAGCAGTGGCACAGGACTAGGGCCCCAGCATTTT. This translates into CASSGTGLGPQHF.

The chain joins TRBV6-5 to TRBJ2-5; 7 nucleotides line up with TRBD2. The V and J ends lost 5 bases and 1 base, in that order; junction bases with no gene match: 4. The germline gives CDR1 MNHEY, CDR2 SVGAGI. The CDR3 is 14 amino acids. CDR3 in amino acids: CASSPAGFQETQYF. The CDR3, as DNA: TGTGCCAGCAGTCCAGCGGGGTTCCAAGAGACCCAGTACTTC.

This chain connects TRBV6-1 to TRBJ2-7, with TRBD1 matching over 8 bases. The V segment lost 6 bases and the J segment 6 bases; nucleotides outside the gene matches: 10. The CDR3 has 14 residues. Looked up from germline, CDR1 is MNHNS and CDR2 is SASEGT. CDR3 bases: TGTGCCAGCAGCGACACCAGGGGGCGGGCCGAGCAGTACTTC. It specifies CASSDTRGRAEQYF.

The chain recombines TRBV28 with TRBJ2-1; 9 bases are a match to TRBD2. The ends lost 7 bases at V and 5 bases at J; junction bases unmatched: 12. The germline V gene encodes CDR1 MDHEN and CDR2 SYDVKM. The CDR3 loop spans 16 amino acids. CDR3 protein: CASTHFSGSQNNEQFF. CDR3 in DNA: TGTGCCAGCACCCATTTTAGCGGGAGTCAAAACAATGAGCAGTTCTTC.